This T cell receptor (beta chain) is drawn from a study of T cell repertoires in cytomegalovirus infection. The wider study: Public TCR beta signatures marked donors with CMV infection and the matching HLA.

A word on this clonotype: The target antigen is unknown.

Study-wide findings and caveats: Carriers of CMV and the relevant HLA type were discriminated by public TCR beta frequency.

TCRdb passed the reads through MiXCR, listing each CDR3 protein once. The sample holds some 800,000 distinct CDR3 sequences, 30% to 35% seen once. V lost 0 bases and J lost 3, with 9 bases in between. CDR1 and CDR2 from the germline V gene are DFQATT and SNEGSKA (reference sequence). The CDR3 loop spans 14 amino acids. V is TRBV20-1 and J is TRBJ1-5; no clear D. Sample: cultured CD8+ T cells from PBMCs, taken from culture after CMV antigen stimulation. The clonotype was recovered from a human donor in good health (CMV status not recorded). Some clones in this sample may be carry-over from other donors' samples. The CDR3: CSARERGINQPQHF. CDR3 sequence (DNA): TGCAGTGCTAGAGAGAGAGGGATCAATCAGCCCCAGCATTTT.